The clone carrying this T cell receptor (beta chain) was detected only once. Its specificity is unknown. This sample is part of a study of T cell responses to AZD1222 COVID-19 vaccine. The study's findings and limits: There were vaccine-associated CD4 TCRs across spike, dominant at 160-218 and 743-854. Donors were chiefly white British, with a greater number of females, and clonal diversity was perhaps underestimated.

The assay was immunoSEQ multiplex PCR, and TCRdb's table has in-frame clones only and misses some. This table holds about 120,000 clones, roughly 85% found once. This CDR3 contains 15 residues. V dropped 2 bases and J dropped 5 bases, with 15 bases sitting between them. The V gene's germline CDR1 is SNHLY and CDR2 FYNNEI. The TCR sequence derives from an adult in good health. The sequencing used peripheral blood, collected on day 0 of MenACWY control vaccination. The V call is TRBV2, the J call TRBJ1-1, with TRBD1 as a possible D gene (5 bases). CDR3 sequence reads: CASSELQLGRTEAFF. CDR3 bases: TGTGCCAGCAGTGAACTACAGTTGGGGCGGACTGAAGCTTTCTTT. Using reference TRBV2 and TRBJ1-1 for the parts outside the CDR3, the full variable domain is EPEVTQTPSHQVTQMGQEVILRCVPISNHLYFYWYRQILGQKVEFLVSFYNNEISEKSEIFDDQFSVERPDGSNFTLKIRSTKLEDSAMYFCASSELQLGRTEAFFGQGTRLTVV.